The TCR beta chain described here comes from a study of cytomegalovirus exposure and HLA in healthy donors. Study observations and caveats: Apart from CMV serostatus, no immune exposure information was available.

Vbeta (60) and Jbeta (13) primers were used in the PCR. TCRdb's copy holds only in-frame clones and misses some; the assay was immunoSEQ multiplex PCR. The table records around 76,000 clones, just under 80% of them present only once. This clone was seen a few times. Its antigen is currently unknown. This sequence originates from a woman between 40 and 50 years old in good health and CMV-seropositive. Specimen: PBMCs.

Written as DNA, the CDR3 is TGTGCCAGCAGCGACGGGGGGGCAACAGATACGCAGTATTTT. This translates into CASSDGGATDTQYF. The chain joins TRBV11-3 to TRBJ2-3, with TRBD2 matching 8 bases. Trimming at V came to 5 bases and at J to 3 bases, leaving 4 bases not matched to a gene. CDR1 is SGHNT and CDR2 is YENEEA in the germline V gene. This CDR3 contains 14 residues.